This T cell receptor (beta chain) was captured in a study of cytomegalovirus exposure and HLA in healthy donors (dated by TCRdb to 2017 to 2019). In the study overall: In an earlier analysis of approximately 640 of the donors, approximately 260 Gb of sequence data and 117 million unique TCR beta sequences from about 179 million T cells were reported. Every repertoire in the discovery cohort had been generated on one and the same sequencing platform. To predict cytomegalovirus infection status, the study brought together high-throughput TCR immunosequencing, statistical association of individual TCRs with disease status, and machine learning. An earlier analysis of 500 to 650 of the donors applied high-throughput TCR beta sequencing to assess whether each TCR beta V gene segment acted as functional or pseudogenic. About 280 gigabases of sequencing data and around 88 million unique TCR sequences made up an early release that covered several hundred HLA-typed donors. Using immunosequencing, the study profiled T cell repertoires from 500 to 800 subjects and related those repertoires to cytomegalovirus serostatus. Rather than using new phenotypic data, the later analysis identified candidate immune exposures from TCR beta sequences and from how often those sequences occurred across donors. Typing coverage differed by locus: A, B, C, DRB1 and DQB1 were typed in about 620-640 donors, DQA1 in 522, DPA1 in 600 to 610, and DPB1 in about 450. HLA typing included class I and class II loci at four-digit resolution. A later genetic analysis used genome-wide SNP genotypes for about three fifths of the roughly 700 donors, treating that subset as a discovery cohort. Roughly five DR-DQ haplotypes were handled as single units for association and clustering because linkage in the cohort was strong. A later analysis re-examined previously published TCR beta repertoires from just over 650 donors and added high-resolution HLA genotyping to investigate patterns of TCR occurrence. The study aimed to test whether cataloging public T cell receptors could reveal signatures of past pathogen exposure. Donor age, sex, ethnicity and CMV serostatus were compiled alongside the repertoire data. Besides the first cohort of hundreds of subjects, a separate validation cohort made up of 95 to 150 different subjects was used. Among under 450 genotyped donors of the cohort, an average of approximately 240,000 unique TCR beta nucleotide sequences were sequenced per donor, around 20% of them non-productive. Of the 398 genotyped donors, approximately 83% fell in the genetic ancestry cluster associated with self-reported Caucasian donors. General findings and caveats noted by the study authors: Because counts were too low, some 17 rarely observed V segments, including chromosome 9 orphons, were left out of the earlier analysis of 587 of the donors. In a later analysis, HLA-associated TCR beta chains were found to be more clonally expanded and to have lower generation probabilities than equally common non-associated chains. Broadly in line with IMGT annotations, most TCR beta V segments showed up in productive rearrangements about 87% or about 30% of the time in an earlier analysis of 587 of the donors. The 87-base-pair reads could not distinguish some IMGT-functional V segments, including TRBV6-2 and TRBV6-3, so those segments were excluded. A cluster of highly shared sequence variants was judged likely to be a technical artifact of the sequencing pipeline. The cohort was sequenced for TCR beta chains only, and without alpha or paired-chain data the features that could be detected were limited. A later genetic analysis reported fewer N-insertions in productive TCRs among donors in an Asian-associated ancestry cluster than the roughly 700-donor mean. In a later analysis, TCR association rates were found to vary across HLA loci, with the most associated TCRs seen for DRB1 alleles and the fewest for HLA-C alleles. Because HLA typing was missing for some donors at each locus, association tests included only the typed subset. Strong co-occurrence of HLA alleles, especially DR and DQ, made assigning TCR associations to individual alleles difficult. Most TCR sequences were seen in very few donors, while some public TCRs were found in many individuals. According to a later analysis, most CMV-associated TCR beta chains appeared to be HLA-restricted, and the HLA associations seemed to be driven largely by CMV exposure. According to the authors, the approach could potentially be generalized to other disease states and immunological phenotypes. V-gene and J-gene trimming of TCR beta chains was associated with a missense DCLRE1C variant in a later genetic analysis, and the association was replicated in an independent cohort. A further reported finding was that TCR beta sequences accurately predicted the HLA-A and HLA-B alleles for most subjects in the first cohort. Cytomegalovirus status was reported to be diagnosed by the classifier with high specificity and sensitivity in both the original and validation cohorts. CMV serostatus was the only immune exposure information available for the cohort. Linkage disequilibrium might explain the correlated functional status among segregating V segments, but an unknown experimental factor could not be excluded. In vitro tests confirmed that a few of the cytomegalovirus-associated TCR beta chains recognize cytomegalovirus antigens. Several of the top co-occurrence clusters appeared to be linked to parvovirus B19, influenza, CMV and Epstein-Barr virus, according to a later analysis. At a false discovery rate of 0.05, a later analysis linked about 17,000 TCR beta sequences to specific HLA alleles. Presence/absence analyses assumed roughly uniform sequencing depth across donors, an assumption that may not hold. The study listed approximately 150 TCR beta chains as associated with cytomegalovirus.

About this clone itself: The target of this receptor is not known. Per-base quality was not reported, and no clone a single base away is much larger than it.

The cohort consisted of 650 to 700 healthy bone marrow donors. All cohort members were sampled while nominally healthy, although unrecorded immune exposures were likely present. The donor tested CMV seronegative, placing the donor among the 350 to 400 seronegative members of the cohort. A peripheral blood sample was provided by each donor, and peripheral blood mononuclear cells were used for TCR beta sequencing. The Qiagen DNeasy Blood Extraction Kit was used to extract genomic DNA from the blood cell samples. The CDR3 runs 15 amino acids, cysteine and phenylalanine included. Only the CDR3 portion is preserved as DNA: 45 bases, with reading frame beginning at the first base. Taken from the germline V gene (reference sequence), the CDR1 and CDR2 loops are GTSNPN and SVGIG. Libraries were prepared through the immunoSEQ multiplex PCR assay. For the multiplex PCR, a mixture combining 60 forward primers for TCR Vbeta segments and 13 reverse primers for TCR Jbeta segments was used. The CDR3 region of rearranged TCR beta genes was amplified from genomic DNA with a multiplex PCR assay. The amplified TCR beta libraries were sequenced on the Illumina HiSeq System as 87-base-pair reads. As for the original processing: A later analysis counted some 74 million unique TCR beta chains across the roughly 700 repertoires, and roughly 10 million of these chains were shared by at least two donors. Raw reads were error-corrected and collapsed into unique sequences with a nearest-neighbor algorithm that merged closely related sequences to remove PCR and sequencing errors. V, D and J gene segments were assigned by aligning CDR3 sequences to IMGT reference sequences. For a sequence to be retained, a match of at least six nucleotides to both a V gene segment and a J gene segment was required. A rearrangement counted as productive if the CDR3 had no stop codons and remained in frame with V and J, and every other rearrangement counted as non-productive. CDR3 was defined according to IMGT convention as the region running from the second conserved V-encoded cysteine to the conserved J-encoded phenylalanine. The earlier analysis of about 570 of the donors excluded any sequence lacking an unambiguous match to a single V gene segment. In an earlier analysis of around 600 of the donors, V segments were called functional above 56.7% productive rearrangements and were called segregating when the between-donor standard deviation exceeded 5%. A statistical classification framework was built to diagnose cytomegalovirus status from the catalog of TCR beta chain sequences. In a later analysis, V and J genes were assigned by comparing TCR nucleotide sequences against IMGT/GENE-DB human TR gene sequences. Using the TCRdist pipeline, a later analysis assigned CDR3 sequences along with most-parsimonious VDJ recombination scenarios. In a later analysis, every TCR beta chain was defined by the combination of its CDR3 amino acid sequence and its V-gene family, and reads without a unique V-gene family were dropped. To address suspected cross-contamination and a sequencing artifact, a later analysis removed roughly 640 highly shared, low-generation-probability nucleotide sequences. A later analysis calculated a clonal expansion index for each public chain from normalized within-repertoire ranks of inferred template counts. A later analysis computed generation probabilities with a VDJ recombination model fitted to out-of-frame rearrangements, and checked the results against IGoR. A later analysis scored TCR-TCR, TCR-HLA and TCR-CMV co-occurrence with hypergeometric tests, applying a repertoire-size bias correction to TCR pairs. A later analysis estimated false discovery rates by permuting HLA or CMV assignments 20 times. In a later analysis, co-occurring TCRs were grouped using DBSCAN, and TCRdist sequence similarity was added for clustering within HLA-allele-positive subsets. For co-occurrence clustering, repertoires with fewer than 30,000 or more than 120,000 public chains were excluded, along with 5 or 6 repertoires with anomalous nucleotide sharing. TCRdb stores this immuneACCESS table with in-frame sequences only. Part of the clones is absent; in the studies checked, under half of the shortfall reflects unresolved V genes, and no reason is known for the rest. For V, J and clone size, that table is used; D and trimming come from the DNA. The sample yields around 210,000 clones; 78% were counted once. The top ten clonotypes cover approximately 0.49% of the sample.

The chain is assembled from TRBV30 and TRBJ2-5, with 9 middle bases fitting TRBD1. The J call may be wrong; the DNA end is better matched by TRBJ2-7. This TCR was recovered from a boy aged 5-17 years in good health and CMV-seronegative. Sequencing was carried out using PBMCs. This receptor has the CDR3 CAVGTGYRGPYEQYF. The sequenced DNA is TGTGCCGTGGGGACAGGGTATAGGGGCCCCTACGAGCAGTACTTC.